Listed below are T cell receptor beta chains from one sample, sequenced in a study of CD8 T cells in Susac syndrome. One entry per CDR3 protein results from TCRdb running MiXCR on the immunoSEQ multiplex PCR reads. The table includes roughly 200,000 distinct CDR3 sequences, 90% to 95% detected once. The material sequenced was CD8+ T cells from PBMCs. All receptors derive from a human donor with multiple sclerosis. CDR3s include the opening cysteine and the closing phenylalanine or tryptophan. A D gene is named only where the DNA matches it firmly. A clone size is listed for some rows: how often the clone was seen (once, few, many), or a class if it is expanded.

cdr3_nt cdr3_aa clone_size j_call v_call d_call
TGCAGTGCTAGAGACCTGACTAGCGGGTTTGAAGAGACCCAGTACTTC CSARDLTSGFEETQYF - TRBJ2-5 TRBV20-1 TRBD2
TGTGCCAGCAGCGGTACGACCGTGGCCGGGGAGCTGTTTTTT CASSGTTVAGELFF - TRBJ2-2 TRBV9 -
TGTGCCAGCAGTTTATGGCAGGGGGTCAAAGATACGCAGTATTTT CASSLWQGVKDTQYF once TRBJ2-3 TRBV28 TRBD1
TGCGCCAGCAGCCCGGGACAGGGGGAGAATGAGCAGTTCTTC CASSPGQGENEQFF - TRBJ2-1 TRBV3-1 TRBD1
TGCGCCAGCAGCGCTACGACGGAGAAATTCACAGATACGCAGTATTTT CASSATTEKFTDTQYF - TRBJ2-3 TRBV5-1 -
TGCAGCGTTGAAGATCACGGGGACGTGTACACTGAAGCTTTCTTT CSVEDHGDVYTEAFF - TRBJ1-1 TRBV29-1 -
TGTGCCAGCAGGGGAATGACAGGGGGCACGGGTGGCTACACCTTC CASRGMTGGTGGYTF - TRBJ1-2 TRBV2 TRBD1
TGTGCCAGCAGTTTCGGCTCCGGGGAGCTGTTTTTT CASSFGSGELFF - TRBJ2-2 TRBV28 -
TGTGCCAGCAGCGTAGTCGGACTAGCTAGTGAGCAGTTCTTC CASSVVGLASEQFF - TRBJ2-1 TRBV9 TRBD2
TGCAGTGCCCAGCCGGGACTAGCTAGGGAACCGTCATACGAGCAGTACTTC CSAQPGLAREPSYEQYF - TRBJ2-7 TRBV20-1 TRBD2
TGTGCCAGCTACAATAGGCGGGATGAGCAGTTCTTC CASYNRRDEQFF - TRBJ2-1 TRBV27 -
TGTGCCACCAGCAGAGGCCTTGACTATGGCTACACCTTC CATSRGLDYGYTF - TRBJ1-2 TRBV15 -
TGTGCCAGCAGCATCAGGGGGGGTTCCTACAATGAGCAGTTCTTC CASSIRGGSYNEQFF once TRBJ2-1 TRBV6-5 -
TGTGCCAGCAGCGTAGATGGTTCCTTAAGCTCCTACAATGAGCAGTTCTTC CASSVDGSLSSYNEQFF - TRBJ2-1 TRBV9 -
TGTGCCAGCAGTCCCACTGGACAGGGTGGGGGCACTGAAGCTTTCTTT CASSPTGQGGGTEAFF - TRBJ1-1 TRBV28 TRBD1